This T cell receptor beta chain was sequenced in a study of human T cells and chemical hapten exposure. Study details: Weekly administration of diphenylcyclopropenone to the scalp of patients continued throughout the roughly 25-week study. Study observations and caveats: Sensitizing to DPC left TCRs with a frequency above 1 in 1000 unaltered.

About this clonotype itself: Its antigen is still unknown.

Germline CDR1 is WNHNN and CDR2 is SYGVQD (reference sequence). J was trimmed by 5 bases and V by 2 bases; bases with no gene match: 4. CDR3 size: 15 residues. The time point here: patch test 2, 6 weeks after DPC sensitization. Treatment given: therapeutic diphenylcyclopropenone sensitization with weekly scalp DPC. TCRdb reprocessed the RACE reads with MiXCR, giving one entry per CDR3 protein. The sample lists approximately 68,000 distinct CDR3 sequences; 8.5% to 9% were seen once. This TCR derives from a woman aged 50 to 60 with alopecia areata. Some clones in this sample may be carry-over from other donors' samples. This rearrangement joins TRBV10-1 to TRBJ2-5, with TRBD2 identical over 11 bases. The sequences come from whole blood, collected in connection with sensitization to the hapten diphenylcyclopropenone (DPC). The DNA of the CDR3 is TGCGCCAGCAGTGAGCTAGCGGGAGGCCCGGAGACCCAGTACTTC. As protein: CASSELAGGPETQYF.